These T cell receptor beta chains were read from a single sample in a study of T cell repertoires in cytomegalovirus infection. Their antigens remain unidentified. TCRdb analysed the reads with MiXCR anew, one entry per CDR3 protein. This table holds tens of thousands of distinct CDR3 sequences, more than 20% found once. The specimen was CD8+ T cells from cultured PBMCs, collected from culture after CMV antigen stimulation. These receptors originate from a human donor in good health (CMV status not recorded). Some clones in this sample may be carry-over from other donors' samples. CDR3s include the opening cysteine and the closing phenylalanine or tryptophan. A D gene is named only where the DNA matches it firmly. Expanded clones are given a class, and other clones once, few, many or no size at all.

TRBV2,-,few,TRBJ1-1,TGTGCCAGCAGTGAAGCGCGGGGCGTTGAAGCTTTCTTT,CASSEARGVEAFF
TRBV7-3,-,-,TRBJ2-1,TGTGCCAGCAGCCGCTCGACGGGGGGCGCCTACAATGAGCAGTTCTTC,CASSRSTGGAYNEQFF
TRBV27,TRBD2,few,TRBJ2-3,TGTGCCAGCAGTTCCTCCTACCGATCCCTAGCGGGGGGGCCGGATACGCAGTATTTT,CASSSSYRSLAGGPDTQYF
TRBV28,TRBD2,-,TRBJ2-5,TGTGCCAGCAGTTTATTTATCAGCGGGGCCGGGCTACAGGAGACCCAGTACTTC,CASSLFISGAGLQETQYF
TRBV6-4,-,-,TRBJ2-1,TGTGCCAGCAGTGATGGGACGGGGAGCTCCTACAATGAGCAGTTCTTC,CASSDGTGSSYNEQFF
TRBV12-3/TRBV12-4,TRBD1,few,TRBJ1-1,TGTGCCAGCAGCGTTTCGGGGGACAGGGGTTTCACTGAAGCTTTCTTT,CASSVSGDRGFTEAFF
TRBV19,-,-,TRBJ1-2,TGTGCCAGTACCTACTCCGGGGGCTGGTATGGCTACACCTTC,CASTYSGGWYGYTF
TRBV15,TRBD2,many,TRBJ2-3,TGTGCCACCAGCAGAGGACTAGCGGGGCGCACAGATACGCAGTATTTT,CATSRGLAGRTDTQYF
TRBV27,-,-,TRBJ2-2,TGTGCCAGCAGTTTCCCCTCTAACACCGGGGAGCTGTTTTTT,CASSFPSNTGELFF
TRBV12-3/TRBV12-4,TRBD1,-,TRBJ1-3,TGTGCCAGCAGTTTAGGACAGGGTGGAAACACCATATATTTT,CASSLGQGGNTIYF
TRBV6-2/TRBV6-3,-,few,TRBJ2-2,TGTGCCAGCAGTTTACTCAGTGGGGGGACGAACACCGGGGAGCTGTTTTTT,CASSLLSGGTNTGELFF
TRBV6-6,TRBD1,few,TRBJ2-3,TGTGCCACAACTTCCGGGGACAGGGGGTCTGATACGCAGTATTTT,CATTSGDRGSDTQYF
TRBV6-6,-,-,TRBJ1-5,TGTGCCAGCAGTTACTCAGAGAATCAGCCCCAGCATTTT,CASSYSENQPQHF
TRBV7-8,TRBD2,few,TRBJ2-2,TGTGCCAGCAGCCCCAGGACTAGCGGGGGGGCCGGGGAGCTGTTTTTT,CASSPRTSGGAGELFF
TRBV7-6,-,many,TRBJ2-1,TGTGCCAGCAGCTCGCGAGGTCTCCACAATGAGCAGTTCTTC,CASSSRGLHNEQFF
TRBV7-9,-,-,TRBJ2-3,TGTGCCAGCAGCCCTGAGGGGACAGATACGCAGTATTTT,CASSPEGTDTQYF
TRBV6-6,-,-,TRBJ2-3,TGTGCCAGCAGTTACTCCGTAGGGCGGCTCAGCACAGATACGCAGTATTTT,CASSYSVGRLSTDTQYF
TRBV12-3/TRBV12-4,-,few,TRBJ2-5,TGTGCCAGCAGCCCCCGGACGGCAGAGACCCAGTACTTC,CASSPRTAETQYF
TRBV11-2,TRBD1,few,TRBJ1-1,TGTGCCAGCAGCCTGACAGGGGGCTTGAACACTGAAGCTTTCTTT,CASSLTGGLNTEAFF
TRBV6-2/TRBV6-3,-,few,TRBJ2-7,TGTGCCAGCAGCCAGACAAGGGACCACTACGAGCAGTACTTC,CASSQTRDHYEQYF
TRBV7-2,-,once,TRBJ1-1,TGTGCCAGCAGCGAGGGTATCGGCACTGAAGCTTTCTTT,CASSEGIGTEAFF
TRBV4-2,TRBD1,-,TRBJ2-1,TGTGCCAGCAGCCCCGACCCGGACAGGATTGTTGCTGAGCAGTTCTTC,CASSPDPDRIVAEQFF
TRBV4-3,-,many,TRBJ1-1,TGCGCCAGCAGCCAAGATCATCTAGGAGACAGTACTGAAGCTTTCTTT,CASSQDHLGDSTEAFF
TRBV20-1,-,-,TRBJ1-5,TGCAGTGCTAGGGTCTTGTCGGCAGACGCCGATCAGCCCCAGCATTTT,CSARVLSADADQPQHF